Following are 6 T cell receptor beta chains from one sample sequenced in a study of T cells in Graves' hyperthyroidism and ophthalmopathy. Amplification targeted TCR beta CDR3 regions from RNA transcripts. RT-PCR in the first round (using the HTBI primer set) targeted the TCR CDR3. TCRdb reprocessed the multiplex PCR reads via MiXCR and lists one record per CDR3 protein. This table holds 300,000 to 450,000 distinct CDR3 sequences, under 15% found once. Sequenced sample: blood. The receptors come from a woman aged 18-29 years with Graves' hyperthyroidism.

This clonotype was seen ten or more times. The chain has TRBV18 and TRBJ1-6; D ambiguous. Germline-derived CDR1 and CDR2 are KGHSH and LQKENI. CDR3 size: 15 residues. Trimming removed 2 bases at V and 3 bases at J, with 8 bases between. The CDR3 DNA is TGTGCCAGCTCACCATCGGAGAACTATAATTCACCCCTCCACTTT. It specifies CASSPSENYNSPLHF.

This clonotype showed up many times. The rearrangement joins TRBV19 to TRBJ2-1; 7 positions match TRBD2. Looked up from germline, CDR1 is LNHDA and CDR2 is SQIVND (reference sequence). Trimming at V came to 3 bases and at J to 0 bases, leaving 5 bases not matched to a gene. The CDR3 extends over 16 amino acids. Here the CDR3 reads CASSMRTSTSYNEQFF. The CDR3 DNA follows: TGTGCCAGTAGTATGCGGACTAGTACCTCCTACAATGAGCAGTTCTTC.

Only a few counts were recorded for this clonotype. A much larger clone is a single base away; this may be a read error. The chain combines TRBV20-1 with TRBJ1-5; D unclear. The germline V and J ends were trimmed by 0 bases and 9 bases, with 12 bases remaining between them. Per the germline V gene, CDR1 is DFQATT and CDR2 is SNEGSKA (reference sequence). This CDR3 has 13 residues. In nucleotides, the CDR3 is TGCAGTGCTAGAGATGTCGGTTCTACGCCCCAGCATTTT. Protein: CSARDVGSTPQHF.

A remark on this clonotype: The junction departs from the called germline gene at one end, perhaps through a read error. The V and J genes are TRBV20-1 and TRBJ1-1; possible D gene TRBD1, 6 bases. This CDR3 is 13 amino acids long. Germline V gives CDR1 DFQATT, CDR2 SNEGSKA (reference sequence). The CDR3 reads CSAMAGVNTEAFF. The CDR3 DNA follows: TGCAGCGCTATGGCAGGGGTTAACACTGAAGCTTTCTTT.

The V and J genes are TRBV5-1 and TRBJ1-6; D uncertain. CDR1 is SGHRS and CDR2 is YFSETQ in the germline V gene. V was shortened by 4 bases and J by 7 bases, with 12 bases between the two germline ends. There are 14 residues in the CDR3. The CDR3: CASSPGVGNSPLHF. DNA of the CDR3: TGCGCCAGCAGCCCGGGAGTAGGGAATTCACCCCTCCACTTT.

This clonotype was counted at least ten times. This chain links TRBV4-1 with TRBJ2-1; 8 positions agree with TRBD1. Germline V gene data show CDR1 as MGHRA and CDR2 as YSYEKL. This CDR3 is 14 amino acids long. V lost 0 bases to trimming and J lost 12 bases; unmatched junction nucleotides: 7. CDR3 coding DNA: TGCGCCAGCAGCCAAGAGGGAGCAGGGGGCGGGCAGTTCTTC. Protein: CASSQEGAGGGQFF.